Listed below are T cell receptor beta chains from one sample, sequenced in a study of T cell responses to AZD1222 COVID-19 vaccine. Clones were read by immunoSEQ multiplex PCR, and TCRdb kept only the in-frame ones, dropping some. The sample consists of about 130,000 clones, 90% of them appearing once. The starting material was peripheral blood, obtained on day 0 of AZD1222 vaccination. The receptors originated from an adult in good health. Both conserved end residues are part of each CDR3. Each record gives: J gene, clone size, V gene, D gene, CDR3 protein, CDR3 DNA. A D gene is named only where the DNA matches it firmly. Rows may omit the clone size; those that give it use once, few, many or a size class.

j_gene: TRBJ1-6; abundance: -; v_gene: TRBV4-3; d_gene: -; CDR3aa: CASSQERQLNSPLHF; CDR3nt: TGCGCCAGCAGCCAAGAAAGACAACTTAATTCACCCCTCCACTTT
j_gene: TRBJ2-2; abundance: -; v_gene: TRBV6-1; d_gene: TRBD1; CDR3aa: CASSAHKGANTGELFF; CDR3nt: TGTGCCAGCAGTGCTCACAAGGGGGCAAACACCGGGGAGCTGTTTTTT
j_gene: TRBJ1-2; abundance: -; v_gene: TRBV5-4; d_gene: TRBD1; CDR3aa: CASSFRDRPNYGYTF; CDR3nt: TGTGCCAGCAGCTTCCGGGACAGGCCGAACTATGGCTACACCTTC
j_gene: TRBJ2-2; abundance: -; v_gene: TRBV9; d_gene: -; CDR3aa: CASSVASQGTGELFF; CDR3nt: TGTGCCAGCAGCGTAGCTAGTCAGGGTACCGGGGAGCTGTTTTTT
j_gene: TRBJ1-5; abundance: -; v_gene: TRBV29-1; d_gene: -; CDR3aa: CSVGTAGPPQHF; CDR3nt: TGCAGCGTTGGGACGGCGGGCCCGCCCCAGCATTTT
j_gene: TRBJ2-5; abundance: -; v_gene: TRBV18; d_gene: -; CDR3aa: CASSPRSGGTETQYF; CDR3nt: TGTGCCAGCTCCCCGCGGTCCGGTGGCACGGAGACCCAGTACTTC
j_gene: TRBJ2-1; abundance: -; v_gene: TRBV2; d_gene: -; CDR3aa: CASKTGRDNEQFF; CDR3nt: TGTGCCAGCAAGACCGGTAGGGACAATGAGCAGTTCTTC
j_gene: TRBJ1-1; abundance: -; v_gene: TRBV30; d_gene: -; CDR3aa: CAWRGGGSEAFF; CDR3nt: TGTGCCTGGAGGGGGGGAGGATCTGAAGCTTTCTTT
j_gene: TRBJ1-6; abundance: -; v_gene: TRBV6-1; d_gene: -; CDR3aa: CASSDGGGSPLHF; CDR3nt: TGTGCCAGCAGTGATGGGGGGGGATCACCCCTCCACTTT
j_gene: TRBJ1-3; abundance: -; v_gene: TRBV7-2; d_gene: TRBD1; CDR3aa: CASSQNRQGAGNTIYF; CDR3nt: TGTGCCAGCAGTCAAAATCGACAGGGGGCCGGAAACACCATATATTTT
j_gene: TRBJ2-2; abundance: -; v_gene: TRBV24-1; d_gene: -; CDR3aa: CATSGLRGTGELFF; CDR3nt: TGTGCCACCAGTGGCCTTCGAGGCACCGGGGAGCTGTTTTTT
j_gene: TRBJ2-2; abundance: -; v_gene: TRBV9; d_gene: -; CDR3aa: CASSVAQGRDTGELFF; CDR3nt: TGTGCCAGCAGCGTAGCACAGGGCCGCGACACCGGGGAGCTGTTTTTT
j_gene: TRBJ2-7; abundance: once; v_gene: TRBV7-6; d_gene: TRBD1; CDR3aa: CASSLRTGNSYEQYF; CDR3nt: TGTGCCAGCAGCCTTCGGACAGGGAACTCCTACGAGCAGTACTTC
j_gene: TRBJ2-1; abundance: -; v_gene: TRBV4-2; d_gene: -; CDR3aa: CASSQVPNEQFF; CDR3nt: TGTGCCAGCAGCCAAGTACCCAATGAGCAGTTCTTC
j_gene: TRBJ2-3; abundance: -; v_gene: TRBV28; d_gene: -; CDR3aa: CASSSPGSETDTQYF; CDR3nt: TGTGCCAGCAGTTCCCCCGGGTCCGAAACAGATACGCAGTATTTT
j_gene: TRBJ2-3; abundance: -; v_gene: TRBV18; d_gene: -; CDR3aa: CASSPEILRTDTQYF; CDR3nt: TGTGCCAGCTCACCAGAAATCCTCCGCACAGATACGCAGTATTTT
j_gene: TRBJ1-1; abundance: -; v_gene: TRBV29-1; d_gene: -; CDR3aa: CSARQVNLGAFF; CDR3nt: TGCAGCGCCAGACAGGTGAACTTGGGAGCTTTCTTT
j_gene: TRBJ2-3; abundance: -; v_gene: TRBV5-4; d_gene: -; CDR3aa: CASSLPAAGDTQYF; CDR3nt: TGTGCCAGCAGCCTGCCGGCGGCCGGAGATACGCAGTATTTT
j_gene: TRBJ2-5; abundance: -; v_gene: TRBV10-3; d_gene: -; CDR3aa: CAISEGRLEQETQYF; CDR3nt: TGTGCCATCAGTGAGGGCAGGCTCGAACAAGAGACCCAGTACTTC
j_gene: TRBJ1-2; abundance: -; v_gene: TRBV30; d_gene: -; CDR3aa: CAIGGGYTF; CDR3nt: TGTGCCATAGGGGGAGGCTACACCTTC
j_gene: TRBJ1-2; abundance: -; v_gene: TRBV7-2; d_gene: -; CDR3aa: CASSLGGFNYGYTF; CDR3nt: TGTGCCAGCAGCTTAGGCGGTTTTAACTATGGCTACACCTTC
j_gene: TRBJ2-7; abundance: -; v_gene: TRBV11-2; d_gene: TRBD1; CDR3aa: CASSLRGDTGGYYEQYF; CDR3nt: TGTGCCAGCAGCTTAAGAGGGGATACAGGGGGCTACTACGAGCAGTACTTC
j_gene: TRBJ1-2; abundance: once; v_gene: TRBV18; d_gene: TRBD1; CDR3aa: CASSLRDRALDGYTF; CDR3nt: TGTGCCAGCTCACTCCGGGACAGGGCCCTTGATGGCTACACCTTC
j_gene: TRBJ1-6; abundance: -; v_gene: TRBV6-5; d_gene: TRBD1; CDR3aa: CASRGTGENSPLHF; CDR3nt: TGTGCCAGCAGGGGGACAGGGGAGAATTCACCCCTCCACTTT
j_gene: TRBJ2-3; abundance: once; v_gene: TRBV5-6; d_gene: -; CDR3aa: CASRGGTDTQYF; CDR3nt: TGTGCCAGCAGGGGGGGCACAGATACGCAGTATTTT
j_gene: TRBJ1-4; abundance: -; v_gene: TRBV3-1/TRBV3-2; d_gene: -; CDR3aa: CASSGLGGPQPTNEKLFF; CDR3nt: TGTGCCAGCAGCGGCCTCGGGGGGCCACAACCAACTAATGAAAAACTGTTTTTT
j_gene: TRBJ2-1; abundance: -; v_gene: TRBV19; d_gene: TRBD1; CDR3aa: CASSTPGQAVRNEQFF; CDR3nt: TGTGCCAGTAGTACCCCCGGACAGGCCGTAAGGAATGAGCAGTTCTTC
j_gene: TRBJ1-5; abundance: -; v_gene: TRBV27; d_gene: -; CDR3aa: CASAAGRGNQPQHF; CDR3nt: TGTGCCAGTGCAGCGGGGCGCGGCAATCAGCCCCAGCATTTT
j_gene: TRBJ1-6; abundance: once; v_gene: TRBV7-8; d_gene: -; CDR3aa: CASSPQAGYNSPLHF; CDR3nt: TGTGCCAGCAGCCCCCAGGCGGGGTATAATTCACCCCTCCACTTT
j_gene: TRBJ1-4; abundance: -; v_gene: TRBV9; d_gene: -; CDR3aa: CASSAPGAANEKLFF; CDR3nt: TGTGCCAGCAGCGCCCCCGGGGCGGCTAATGAAAAACTGTTTTTT
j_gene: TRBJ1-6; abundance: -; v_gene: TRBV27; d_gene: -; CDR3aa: CASSSRPSSYNSPLHF; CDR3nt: TGTGCCAGCAGTTCCCGACCGAGCTCCTATAATTCACCCCTCCACTTT
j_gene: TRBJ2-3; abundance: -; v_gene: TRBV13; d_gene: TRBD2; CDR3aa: CASSIWTSGGADTQYF; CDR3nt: TGTGCCAGCAGCATATGGACTAGCGGGGGGGCAGATACGCAGTATTTT
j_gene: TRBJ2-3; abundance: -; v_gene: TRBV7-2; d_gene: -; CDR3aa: CASSHYRGTNTDTQYF; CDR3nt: TGTGCCAGCAGCCACTATCGGGGGACAAATACAGATACGCAGTATTTT